This T cell receptor (beta chain) was retrieved from a study of CD8+ T cells in alopecia areata. Study in general: Severity scores in treated patients reflected the percentage of scalp affected.

On this clone: The antigen remains undetermined.

Specified treatment: oral pan-JAK inhibitor, 5-10 mg twice daily. TCR sequencing used cDNA made by reverse transcription of extracted RNA. The protocol was immunoSEQ multiplex PCR, while the TCRdb copy is restricted to in-frame clones and leaves out a portion. There are approximately 210,000 clones in the sample; approximately 65% occur only once, and roughly 1.2% lies in the top ten. Trimming stripped 6 bases from V and 3 bases from J, with 16 bases between. This CDR3 comprises 14 residues. The germline V gene has CDR1 SGHKS and CDR2 YYEKEE (reference sequence). Study results and caveats: Normal skin's resident alphabeta T cells are sequenced alongside lesional scalp T cells. Especially in alopecia totalis/universalis, lesional scalp showed greater clonality than normal scalp did.

The chain links TRBV5-5 to TRBJ2-7; tentatively, D is TRBD1 or TRBD2 (5 bases each). This material consisted of CD4+ T cells sorted from blood, taken at week 44, from a patient treated with tofacitinib. The source is a human donor with alopecia areata. CDR3 coding DNA: TGTGCCAGCACCCCGGGGCTAGTGGGCTACGAGCAGTACTTC. The encoded protein is CASTPGLVGYEQYF.